These 29 T cell receptor beta chains were all obtained from the same sample, sequenced in a study of blood T cell repertoires in COVID-19. Method: immunoSEQ multiplex PCR; TCRdb's copy keeps in-frame clones and lacks some. The profile shows 380,000 or so clones, roughly 90% of them singletons. The specimen sequenced was peripheral blood. These receptors originate from a man in his forties with acute or convalescent COVID-19.

V is TRBV7-9 and J is TRBJ2-5, with 12 nucleotides matching TRBD2. Germline assignment: CDR1 SEHNR and CDR2 FQNEAQ (reference sequence). The CDR3 extends over 15 amino acids. Losses at the gene ends were 4 bases for V and 4 bases for J; bases not matched to a gene: 4. CDR3 sequence (DNA): TGTGCCAGCAGCTCCGGACTAGCGGGACCAGAGACCCAGTACTTC. Amino acid sequence: CASSSGLAGPETQYF.

V gene TRBV11-2 combines with J gene TRBJ1-2; 8 bases are a match to TRBD1. Germline V lookup: CDR1 SGHAT, CDR2 FQNNGV. This CDR3 is built from 14 residues. The trim removed 4 bases at V and 7 bases at J, leaving 8 bases unmatched. The CDR3 protein is CASSSPTGASGYTF. Written as DNA, the CDR3 is TGTGCCAGCAGCTCTCCGACAGGGGCTAGTGGCTACACCTTC.

The V and J genes are TRBV27 and TRBJ2-1; D unclear. Germline assignment: CDR1 MNHEY and CDR2 SMNVEV (reference sequence). V lost 5 bases and J 7 bases, leaving 6 bases between the germline ends. The CDR3 spans 11 residues. The CDR3 here is CASSTRNEQFF. In nucleotides, the CDR3 is TGTGCCAGCAGTACTCGGAATGAGCAGTTCTTC.

The chain couples TRBV19 to TRBJ1-5, with a tentative D call TRBD1 (6 bases). In germline, CDR1 is LNHDA, CDR2 SQIVND (reference sequence). Trimming took off 9 bases at V and 3 bases at J, with 12 bases between the two ends. CDR3 length equals 13 residues. The CDR3 protein is CASSDRDNQPQHF. The CDR3 DNA follows: TGTGCCAGCTCGGACAGAGACAATCAGCCCCAGCATTTT. The whole variable domain, filled in from reference TRBV19 and TRBJ1-5, reads DGGITQSPKYLFRKEGQNVTLSCEQNLNHDAMYWYRQDPGQGLRLIYYSQIVNDFQKGDIAEGYSVSREKKESFPLTVTSAQKNPTAFYLCASSDRDNQPQHFGDGTRLSIL.

The chain recombines TRBV7-9 with TRBJ1-2; D unresolved. The CDR3 has 13 amino acids. Trimming shortened V by 5 bases and J by 4 bases, and 11 bases separated the two germline ends. The germline V gene encodes CDR1 SEHNR and CDR2 FQNEAQ (reference sequence). The CDR3 sequence: CASSLTNLYGYTF. As DNA, the CDR3 is TGTGCCAGCAGCCTAACGAACCTCTATGGCTACACCTTC.

The chain combines TRBV15 with TRBJ2-3, with D maybe TRBD2 (5 bases). CDR1 and CDR2 (germline): LNHNV, YYDKDF (reference sequence). The V gene lost 4 bases and the J gene lost 0 bases, with 8 bases spanning the gap. The CDR3 length is 14 residues. CDR3 sequence (DNA): TGTGCCACCAGCACCGGGATTAGCACAGATACGCAGTATTTT. Amino acids: CATSTGISTDTQYF. Full variable domain (remainder filled in from reference TRBV15 and TRBJ2-3): DAMVIQNPRYQVTQFGKPVTLSCSQTLNHNVMYWYQQKSSQAPKLLFHYYDKDFNNEADTPDNFQSRRPNTSFCFLDIRSPGLGDTAMYLCATSTGISTDTQYFGPGTRLTVL.

The rearrangement links TRBV7-3 to TRBJ2-5, with a weak D call TRBD2 (7 bases). The CDR3 has 14 residues. The germline V gene encodes CDR1 SGHTA and CDR2 FQGTGA. Trimming took off 6 bases at V and 3 bases at J, with 14 bases between the two ends. The DNA of the CDR3 is TGTGCCAGCAGTCCCTGGGGGGGCAAAGAGACCCAGTACTTC. It encodes CASSPWGGKETQYF.

The V and J genes are TRBV9 and TRBJ1-1; 7 bases line up with TRBD1. The CDR3 has 16 residues. The junction had 11 bases not matched to a gene; V was cut back by 2 bases and J by 4 bases. The germline gives CDR1 SGDLS, CDR2 YYNGEE. The CDR3 protein is CASSVSPTGSGTEAFF. CDR3 nucleotide sequence: TGTGCCAGCAGCGTGTCCCCGACAGGGAGTGGCACTGAAGCTTTCTTT.

This chain links TRBV2 with TRBJ1-2; 11 positions match TRBD1. J was trimmed by 2 bases and V by 4 bases; bases with no gene match: 3. CDR3 length equals 15 residues. Germline-derived CDR1 and CDR2 are SNHLY and FYNNEI. The CDR3 spells CASSGTGGKNYGYTF. CDR3 bases: TGTGCCAGCAGTGGGACAGGGGGCAAGAACTATGGCTACACCTTC.

This chain uses TRBV3-1 (or the pseudogene TRBV3-2) with TRBJ1-2, with D possibly TRBD1 on 6 matching bases. V lost 3 bases and J lost 8, with 10 bases in between. The CDR3 runs 12 residues. Germline CDR1 is LGHDT and CDR2 is YNNKEL (reference sequence). The CDR3 spells CASSQNRAGYTF. CDR3 in DNA: TGTGCCAGCAGCCAGAACAGGGCCGGCTACACCTTC.

The chain employs TRBV27 and TRBJ2-1, with 7 nucleotides matching TRBD2. The trim removed 8 bases at V and 4 bases at J, leaving 11 bases unmatched. Per the germline V gene, CDR1 is MNHEY and CDR2 is SMNVEV (reference sequence). The CDR3 length is 15 residues. The CDR3 DNA reads TGTGCCAGCCGCCAGGGAGGGATTTTGTACAATGAGCAGTTCTTC. The encoded protein is CASRQGGILYNEQFF.

The chain carries TRBV5-5 and TRBJ1-1; 8 nucleotides match TRBD1. The germline gives CDR1 SGHKS, CDR2 YYEKEE (reference sequence). There are 14 residues in the CDR3. After removal of 4 bases from V and 3 bases from J, the junction contained 5 bases not matched to a gene. In nucleotides, the CDR3 is TGTGCCAGCAGCATTACAGGGGGGGACACTGAAGCTTTCTTT. As protein: CASSITGGDTEAFF.

This clone was seen once. The rearrangement links TRBV6-1 to TRBJ1-4; D is possibly TRBD1 (6 bases). Germline CDR1 reads MNHNS; CDR2 reads SASEGT. This CDR3 is built from 15 residues. The V end lost 0 bases, the J end lost 4 bases, and 9 bases lay between the germline ends. CDR3 amino acids: CASSEAPGVNEKLFF. The CDR3 DNA sequence: TGTGCCAGCAGTGAAGCCCCAGGGGTTAATGAAAAACTGTTTTTT.

The CDR3 coding sequence is TGTGCCTGGAGTGGGACAATCAGGGATAATGAAAAACTGTTTTTT. As protein: CAWSGTIRDNEKLFF. This chain uses TRBV30 with TRBJ1-4, with D tentatively TRBD1 (5 bases). Germline V CDR1 and CDR2: GTSNPN, SVGIG (reference sequence). CDR3 length: 15 amino acids. V lost 1 base to trimming and J lost 4 bases, with 13 bases between them. Full variable domain (missing parts from reference TRBV30 and TRBJ1-4): SQTIHQWPATLVQPVGSPLSLECTVEGTSNPNLYWYRQAAGRGLQLLFYSVGIGQISSEVPQNLSASRPQDRQFILSSKKLLLSDSGFYLCAWSGTIRDNEKLFFGSGTQLSVL.

This clone has a handful of counts. The chain is built from TRBV7-3 and TRBJ2-3; 8 positions match TRBD2. In germline, CDR1 is SGHTA, CDR2 FQGTGA. There are 15 residues in the CDR3. V shed 2 bases, J shed 2 bases, and the junction held 3 bases outside the gene matches. Written as DNA, the CDR3 is TGTGCCAGCAGCTTAGCGGGGGGTTACACAGATACGCAGTATTTT. Translated, it gives CASSLAGGYTDTQYF.

The V gene is TRBV3-1 (or the pseudogene TRBV3-2), the J gene TRBJ1-1; tentatively, D is TRBD1 (5 bases). V was pared by 0 bases and J by 5 bases, with 10 bases between. The V gene's germline CDR1 is LGHDT and CDR2 YNNKEL (reference sequence). The CDR3 contains 14 residues. CDR3 bases: TGTGCCAGCAGCCAAGATTCGGGGGGGACTGAAGCTTTCTTT. Its translation: CASSQDSGGTEAFF.

The rearrangement uses TRBV5-1 and TRBJ2-1, with TRBD2 matching 10 bases. This CDR3 is built from 16 residues. V was clipped by 5 bases and J by 6 bases; unmatched bases: 11. Germline-derived CDR1 and CDR2 are SGHRS and YFSETQ. In DNA form, the CDR3 reads TGCGCCAGCAGTTTTACCGGGACTAGCGTCCTCAATGAGCAGTTCTTC. Protein: CASSFTGTSVLNEQFF. The full variable domain, in which reference TRBV5-1 and TRBJ2-1 provide the parts outside the CDR3, is KAGVTQTPRYLIKTRGQQVTLSCSPISGHRSVSWYQQTPGQGLQFLFEYFSETQRNKGNFPGRFSGRQFSNSRSEMNVSTLELGDSALYLCASSFTGTSVLNEQFFGPGTRLTVL.

V and J are TRBV5-1 and TRBJ1-1, with TRBD1 matching 8 bases. Germline V CDR1 and CDR2: SGHRS, YFSETQ. The CDR3 extends over 14 amino acids. V gave up 3 bases and J gave up 1 base; unmatched junction bases: 2. The CDR3 reads CASSSGTGNTEAFF. Written as DNA, the CDR3 is TGCGCCAGCAGCTCCGGGACAGGGAACACTGAAGCTTTCTTT. Supplemented by reference TRBV5-1 and TRBJ1-1, the full variable domain reads KAGVTQTPRYLIKTRGQQVTLSCSPISGHRSVSWYQQTPGQGLQFLFEYFSETQRNKGNFPGRFSGRQFSNSRSEMNVSTLELGDSALYLCASSSGTGNTEAFFGQGTRLTVV.

The V and J genes are TRBV19 and TRBJ1-1; 7 bases line up with TRBD1. This CDR3 region has 15 residues. The V gene's germline CDR1 is LNHDA and CDR2 SQIVND (reference sequence). Trimming cost V 5 bases and J 2 bases; bases outside gene matches: 8. The CDR3 spells CASSRRGARNTEAFF. The CDR3 nucleotides are TGTGCCAGTAGTCGCAGGGGGGCGAGAAACACTGAAGCTTTCTTT.

The V call is TRBV28, the J call TRBJ2-1, with D possibly TRBD1 on 6 matching bases. The length of the CDR3 is 14 residues. The germline V and J ends were trimmed by 7 bases and 7 bases, with 17 bases remaining between them. Germline lookup yields CDR1 MDHEN and CDR2 SYDVKM. In DNA, the CDR3 is TGTGCCAGCACACCCGGGACATTATATAATGAGCAGTTCTTC. Encoded protein: CASTPGTLYNEQFF.

The gene calls are TRBV19 and TRBJ2-7; 7 bases map to TRBD2. CDR3 length equals 15 residues. Looked up from germline, CDR1 is LNHDA and CDR2 is SQIVND (reference sequence). V lost 3 bases to trimming and J lost 3 bases; unmatched junction nucleotides: 8. The CDR3 DNA reads TGTGCCAGTAGTATGGCCGGGAGGCCGGGCTACGAGCAGTACTTC. It translates to CASSMAGRPGYEQYF.

As to this clone: Other DNA sequences of this sample code for an identical CDR3. This chain joins TRBV6-2 or TRBV6-3 and TRBJ2-1; tentative D call: TRBD1 (6 bases). CDR3 length: 13 residues. CDR1 and CDR2 (germline): MNHEY, SVGEGT. V gave up 5 bases and J gave up 1 base, with 6 bases separating them. As DNA, the CDR3 is TGTGCCAGCAGTACAGGGTCCTACAATGAGCAGTTCTTC. It codes for CASSTGSYNEQFF.

J is TRBJ1-2 and V is TRBV3-1 (or the pseudogene TRBV3-2); 9 bases are a match to TRBD1. The length of the CDR3 is 14 residues. After removal of 4 bases from V and 2 bases from J, the junction contained 2 bases not matched to a gene. CDR1 LGHDT and CDR2 YNNKEL come from the germline V gene (reference sequence). The CDR3: CASSLGQGNYGYTF. The CDR3 DNA sequence: TGTGCCAGCAGCCTGGGACAGGGCAACTATGGCTACACCTTC.

This chain uses TRBV19 with TRBJ1-2; 8 nucleotides agree with TRBD1. This CDR3 region has 18 residues. After removal of 1 base from V and 5 bases from J, the junction contained 15 bases not matched to a gene. Germline V gene sequence: CDR1 LNHDA, CDR2 SQIVND (reference sequence). The CDR3 spells CASSIVPRQRQGRYGYTF. The CDR3 bases are TGTGCCAGTAGTATAGTCCCCCGACAAAGACAGGGGAGATATGGCTACACCTTC.

The chain couples TRBV19 to TRBJ1-3; D gene unclear. The CDR3 loop spans 16 amino acids. In germline, CDR1 is LNHDA, CDR2 SQIVND (reference sequence). Trimming took off 6 bases at V and 0 bases at J, with 15 bases between the two ends. The CDR3 loop reads CASSPRLGSSGNTIYF. The CDR3 DNA follows: TGTGCCAGTAGCCCTCGTTTGGGCAGCTCTGGAAACACCATATATTTT.

The J gene is TRBJ1-4, the V gene TRBV2, with D perhaps matching TRBD1 (5 bases). The CDR3 loop spans 14 amino acids. The germline V gene encodes CDR1 SNHLY and CDR2 FYNNEI. V dropped 6 bases and J dropped 4 bases, with 12 bases sitting between them. In DNA, the CDR3 is TGTGCCAGCAGACAGGACAAGGGTAATGAAAAACTGTTTTTT. The encoded protein is CASRQDKGNEKLFF. The whole variable domain, remainder taken from reference TRBV2 and TRBJ1-4, is EPEVTQTPSHQVTQMGQEVILRCVPISNHLYFYWYRQILGQKVEFLVSFYNNEISEKSEIFDDQFSVERPDGSNFTLKIRSTKLEDSAMYFCASRQDKGNEKLFFGSGTQLSVL.

This clone was detected once. The rearrangement links TRBV5-1 to TRBJ1-6; 7 bases agree with TRBD1. With V trimmed by 1 base and J by 6 bases, 7 bases remained unmatched. The CDR3 is 16 amino acids. The germline V gene encodes CDR1 SGHRS and CDR2 YFSETQ. The chain's CDR3 is CASSLWPGGVNSPLHF. The CDR3 region has the DNA TGCGCCAGCAGCTTGTGGCCAGGGGGAGTTAATTCACCCCTCCACTTT.

The chain is built from TRBV15 and TRBJ1-5; D may be TRBD1 (5 bases). From germline, CDR1 is LNHNV and CDR2 YYDKDF (reference sequence). Trimming took 0 bases from V and 6 from J, leaving 18 bases between them. The CDR3 is 17 amino acids. The CDR3 region has the DNA TGTGCCACCAGCAGAGATTCGGGACTCCCAGGGAGTCAGCCCCAGCATTTT. Its protein product is CATSRDSGLPGSQPQHF.

The gene calls are TRBV6-5 and TRBJ1-2; 8 bases line up with TRBD1. The CDR3 consists of 14 residues. Germline V CDR1 and CDR2: MNHEY, SVGAGI. V lost 2 bases, J lost 4 bases, and 3 bases stayed unmatched. CDR3 sequence: CASSYVDRGYGYTF. DNA of the CDR3: TGTGCCAGCAGTTACGTCGACAGGGGCTATGGCTACACCTTC.